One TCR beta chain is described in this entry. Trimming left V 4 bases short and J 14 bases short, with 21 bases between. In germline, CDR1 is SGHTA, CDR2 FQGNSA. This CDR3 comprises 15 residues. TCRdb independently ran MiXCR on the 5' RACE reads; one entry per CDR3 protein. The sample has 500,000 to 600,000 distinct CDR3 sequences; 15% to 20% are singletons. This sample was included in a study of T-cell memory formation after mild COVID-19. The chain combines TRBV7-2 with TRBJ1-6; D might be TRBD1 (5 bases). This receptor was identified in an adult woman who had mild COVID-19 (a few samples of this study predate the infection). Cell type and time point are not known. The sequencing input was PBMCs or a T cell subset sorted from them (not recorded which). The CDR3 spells CASSYPDTRPRALHF. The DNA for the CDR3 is TGTGCCAGCAGCTACCCGGACACCCGCCCGAGGGCCCTCCACTTT.